These T cell receptor beta chains were read from a single sample in a study of blood T cell repertoires in COVID-19. Sequencing used immunoSEQ multiplex PCR; TCRdb keeps in-frame clones, though not all of them. The table has fewer than 350,000 clones, almost 90% seen once. Specimen: PBMCs or T cells enriched from blood (not recorded which). The receptors were gathered from a woman younger than 30 with acute COVID-19. Each CDR3 is given with its conserved first and last residue. D genes are given only for firm matches. Rows may omit the clone size; those that give it use once, few, many or a size class.

clone_size j_call v_call d_call cdr3_aa cdr3_nt
. TRBJ2-7 TRBV28 . CASSLSGGSGEQYF TGTGCCAGCAGTTTATCAGGAGGGTCCGGCGAGCAGTACTTC
. TRBJ1-1 TRBV7-3 . CASSSKGFTEAFF TGTGCCAGCAGCTCAAAGGGGTTCACTGAAGCTTTCTTT
. TRBJ1-4 TRBV3-1/TRBV3-2 TRBD1 CASSHRTGLNEKLFF TGTGCCAGCAGCCATAGGACAGGCCTTAATGAAAAACTGTTTTTT
. TRBJ1-2 TRBV4-3 TRBD1 CASSRWTGKINFYGYTF TGCGCCAGCAGCCGATGGACAGGGAAGATTAATTTCTATGGCTACACCTTC
. TRBJ1-1 TRBV2 . CASSVPGMNTEAFF TGTGCCAGCAGTGTGCCGGGAATGAACACTGAAGCTTTCTTT
. TRBJ1-1 TRBV11-2 TRBD1 CASSLDKGATGRAFF TGTGCCAGCAGCTTAGATAAGGGGGCGACCGGGCGGGCTTTCTTT
. TRBJ2-7 TRBV10-1 . CASSDAGNRYEQYF TGCGCCAGCAGTGATGCGGGGAACCGCTACGAGCAGTACTTC
. TRBJ2-7 TRBV27 TRBD1 CASSQGQGVTYEQYF TGTGCCAGCAGTCAGGGACAGGGGGTCACCTACGAGCAGTACTTC
. TRBJ2-7 TRBV5-4 . CASSSRTASSYEQYF TGTGCCAGCAGCTCCCGAACTGCGAGCTCCTACGAGCAGTACTTC
. TRBJ1-3 TRBV3-1/TRBV3-2 . CASSQSDSGNTIYF TGTGCCAGCAGCCAATCAGACTCTGGAAACACCATATATTTT
. TRBJ2-7 TRBV19 . CASMSDTSYEQYF TGTGCCAGTATGAGTGATACCTCCTACGAGCAGTACTTC
once TRBJ2-7 TRBV5-6 . CASSLQGPSYEQYF TGTGCCAGCAGCTTGCAGGGGCCCTCCTACGAGCAGTACTTC
. TRBJ2-7 TRBV6-6 . CASGERSGYEQYF TGTGCCAGCGGGGAGAGATCCGGTTACGAGCAGTACTTC
. TRBJ1-5 TRBV28 . CASRRDRAQPQHF TGTGCCAGCAGGCGGGACCGCGCCCAGCCCCAGCATTTT
. TRBJ2-7 TRBV9 . CASSGEGGSYEQYF TGTGCCAGCAGCGGTGAGGGAGGCTCCTACGAGCAGTACTTC
. TRBJ2-7 TRBV7-9 TRBD2 CASSFISGSYEQYF TGTGCCAGCAGCTTTATTAGCGGGAGCTACGAGCAGTACTTC
. TRBJ2-2 TRBV2 . CARTGNTGELFF TGTGCCAGGACAGGGAACACCGGGGAGCTGTTTTTT
. TRBJ2-7 TRBV28 TRBD2 CASSSRLAGYEQYF TGTGCCAGCAGTAGCCGACTAGCGGGGTACGAGCAGTACTTC
. TRBJ2-2 TRBV28 . CASSLLTGELFF TGTGCCAGCAGTTTATTAACCGGGGAGCTGTTTTTT
. TRBJ2-2 TRBV11-2 TRBD2 CASSIKLANTNTGELFF TGTGCCAGCAGTATCAAACTAGCGAACACGAACACCGGGGAGCTGTTTTTT
. TRBJ2-1 TRBV10-3 TRBD2 CATNSGSASYNEQFF TGTGCCACAAATAGCGGGAGCGCCTCCTACAATGAGCAGTTCTTC
. TRBJ1-4 TRBV7-2 . CASSPQGLGEKLFF TGTGCCAGCAGCCCACAGGGTTTAGGGGAAAAACTGTTTTTT
. TRBJ1-3 TRBV28 . CASSLWGLKSSGNTIYF TGTGCCAGCAGTTTATGGGGACTCAAGAGCTCTGGAAACACCATATATTTT
. TRBJ1-1 TRBV11-2 . CASSLVPSMNTEAFF TGTGCCAGCAGCTTAGTTCCATCCATGAACACTGAAGCTTTCTTT
once TRBJ1-1 TRBV27 . CASSRYRALDTEAFF TGTGCCAGCAGTCGCTACAGGGCCTTGGACACTGAAGCTTTCTTT
. TRBJ2-1 TRBV29-1 TRBD1 CSVEDDRGLQFEQFF TGCAGCGTTGAAGACGACAGGGGGCTACAGTTTGAGCAGTTCTTC
. TRBJ2-5 TRBV5-4 TRBD2 CASKGPGTSGAETQYF TGTGCCAGCAAGGGGCCCGGGACTAGCGGGGCAGAGACCCAGTACTTC
. TRBJ2-1 TRBV7-9 TRBD2 CASSLATTSGGTQGQFF TGTGCCAGCAGCTTAGCTACTACTAGCGGGGGCACCCAGGGGCAGTTCTTC
. TRBJ2-1 TRBV27 . CASSSGAVSSYNEQFF TGTGCCAGCAGTTCAGGGGCGGTTAGCTCCTACAATGAGCAGTTCTTC
once TRBJ2-1 TRBV18 . CASSPGGNEQFF TGTGCCAGCTCACCAGGGGGGAATGAGCAGTTCTTC
. TRBJ2-2 TRBV6-2/TRBV6-3 TRBD1 CASSLSVPGQGYTGELFF TGTGCCAGCAGCCTAAGCGTGCCGGGACAGGGTTACACCGGGGAGCTGTTTTTT
. TRBJ2-2 TRBV7-9 . CASSLLVNTGELFF TGTGCCAGCAGCCTCTTAGTGAACACCGGGGAGCTGTTTTTT
. TRBJ2-7 TRBV11-2 . CASSLATGYRPRIAYEQYF TGTGCCAGCAGCTTAGCAACAGGGTACCGACCTAGAATAGCCTACGAGCAGTACTTC
. TRBJ2-7 TRBV7-8 . CASSPRSREQYF TGTGCCAGCAGCCCGCGATCTCGCGAGCAGTACTTC
. TRBJ2-5 TRBV21-1 . CASSKWGHRQETQYF TGTGCCAGCAGCAAATGGGGACACCGCCAAGAGACCCAGTACTTC
once TRBJ2-1 TRBV7-2 TRBD1 CASSLGTGRNNEQFF TGTGCCAGCAGCCTGGGGACAGGAAGGAACAATGAGCAGTTCTTC
. TRBJ2-1 TRBV27 TRBD2 CASSLGLAGVLSGDEQFF TGTGCCAGCAGTTTGGGACTAGCGGGAGTCCTAAGTGGGGATGAGCAGTTCTTC